One and the same sample provided the 22 T cell receptor beta chains below, sequenced in a study of blood T cell repertoires in COVID-19 (dated by TCRdb to 2020 to 2022). The library was produced with the immunoSEQ multiplex PCR assay. What TCRdb holds here is the immuneACCESS table cut down to in-frame rearrangements. Part of the clones is not present; checked against another copy, under half of the missing clones reflect an unresolved V gene, and the others are unexplained. A total of fewer than 200,000 clones appear in this sample, roughly 83% of them only once. Of the sample, over 1.5% is held by the ten largest clones. The sample consisted of peripheral blood. These TCRs come from a human donor in a cohort sampled during active COVID-19.

V gene TRBV10-3 combines with J gene TRBJ1-5; no firm D call. The CDR3 has 12 amino acids. Germline V gives CDR1 ENHRY, CDR2 SYGVKD. V was shortened by 6 bases and J by 6 bases, with 9 bases between the two germline ends. The CDR3 coding sequence is TGTGCCATCAGCCCCCCGGGTCAGCCCCAGCATTTT. It translates to CAISPPGQPQHF.

This clone was seen just once. V and J are TRBV5-4 and TRBJ1-2, with D possibly being TRBD1 (5 bases). The length of the CDR3 is 16 residues. Germline V gene data show CDR1 as SGHNT and CDR2 as YYREEE (reference sequence). V was pared by 0 bases and J by 0 bases, with 12 bases between. The CDR3 bases are TGTGCCAGCAGCTTGGGGTCGGACACCCCTAACTATGGCTACACCTTC. This translates into CASSLGSDTPNYGYTF.

J is TRBJ2-7 and V is TRBV11-3; 11 bases fit TRBD1. The length of the CDR3 is 15 residues. Germline-derived CDR1 and CDR2 are SGHNT and YENEEA. V shed 2 bases, J shed 3 bases, and the junction held 3 bases outside the gene matches. This CDR3 is CASSLTGTGGYEQYF. The CDR3 region has the DNA TGTGCCAGCAGCTTAACCGGGACAGGGGGCTACGAGCAGTACTTC. Variable domain in full (rest from reference TRBV11-3 and TRBJ2-7): EAGVVQSPRYKIIEKKQPVAFWCNPISGHNTLYWYLQNLGQGPELLIRYENEEAVDDSQLPKDRFSAERLKGVDSTLKIQPAELGDSAVYLCASSLTGTGGYEQYFGPGTRLTVT.

CDR3 protein: CASSLATGRPEAFF. For the CDR3, the DNA is TGTGCCAGCAGCTTGGCTACGGGGAGGCCTGAAGCTTTCTTT. The chain combines TRBV5-5 with TRBJ1-1; D gene unclear. This CDR3 comprises 14 residues. V lost 0 bases to trimming and J lost 6 bases, with 12 bases between them. Germline V gives CDR1 SGHKS, CDR2 YYEKEE (reference sequence).

The chain employs TRBV15 and TRBJ1-1; D is ambiguous. Trimming removed 0 bases at V and 5 bases at J, with 13 bases between. This CDR3 region has 15 residues. From germline, CDR1 is LNHNV and CDR2 YYDKDF (reference sequence). The CDR3 reads CATSRDQEGPTEAFF. The CDR3 DNA reads as TGTGCCACCAGCAGAGATCAGGAGGGCCCTACTGAAGCTTTCTTT.

This clone was counted a few times. This chain connects TRBV27 to TRBJ2-6, with a weak D call TRBD1 (6 bases). The V end was cut by 5 bases, the J end by 2 bases, with 13 bases between. The CDR3 loop spans 16 amino acids. Germline values: CDR1 MNHEY, CDR2 SMNVEV (reference sequence). The CDR3 reads CASSLATGTGANVLTF. In DNA, the CDR3 is TGTGCCAGCAGTCTGGCCACAGGGACTGGGGCCAACGTCCTGACTTTC.

The rearrangement links TRBV7-2 to TRBJ2-7, with a weak D call TRBD1 (5 bases). The V and J ends lost 4 bases and 4 bases respectively, with 11 bases between them. Germline V lookup: CDR1 SGHTA, CDR2 FQGNSA. The CDR3 covers 13 residues. CDR3: CASSSDRLYEQYF. The CDR3 nucleotides read TGTGCCAGCAGCTCCGACAGACTTTACGAGCAGTACTTC.

V gene TRBV24-1 combines with J gene TRBJ2-7; 9 nucleotides agree with TRBD1. Germline V gives CDR1 KGHDR, CDR2 SFDVKD. This CDR3 has 18 residues. V lost 5 bases to trimming and J lost 5 bases; unmatched junction nucleotides: 18. The CDR3 DNA sequence: TGTGCCACCAGTGCCCGCACCGGACCGGGACAGGGCGCCCACGAGCAGTACTTC. Translating it yields CATSARTGPGQGAHEQYF.

This sequence joins TRBV5-8 and TRBJ1-2, with 7 bases lining up with TRBD1. Germline V lookup: CDR1 SGHTS, CDR2 YDEGEE. The CDR3 consists of 13 residues. V lost 4 bases to trimming and J lost 6 bases; unmatched junction nucleotides: 6. The CDR3 nucleotides are TGTGCCAGCAGCATCGACAGGGTTCATGGCTACACCTTC. Translation: CASSIDRVHGYTF.

The gene calls are TRBV20-1 and TRBJ1-6; TRBD1 might be the D (5 bases). V lost 3 bases and J 9 bases, leaving 15 bases between the germline ends. In germline, CDR1 is DFQATT, CDR2 SNEGSKA (reference sequence). CDR3 length equals 14 residues. The CDR3 loop is CSASVGQGSSPLHF. In DNA form, the CDR3 reads TGCAGTGCTAGTGTAGGGCAGGGATCTTCACCCCTCCACTTT.

The chain joins TRBV28 to TRBJ1-2; unclear D gene. CDR1 is MDHEN and CDR2 is SYDVKM in the germline V gene. The CDR3 is made up of 15 amino acids. V lost 3 bases and J lost 4, with 15 bases in between. The chain's CDR3 is CASSLIGEILYGYTF. As DNA, the CDR3 is TGTGCCAGCAGTTTGATTGGGGAGATCCTCTATGGCTACACCTTC.

V and J are TRBV4-2 and TRBJ2-3; D is perhaps TRBD2 (7 bases). The CDR3 consists of 15 residues. Germline CDR1 LGHNA, CDR2 YNFKEQ. Trimming removed 0 bases from V and 4 bases from J, with 11 bases in between. DNA for the CDR3: TGTGCCAGCAGCCAAGAGGGGCGGGGGCCAGATACGCAGTATTTT. Its translation: CASSQEGRGPDTQYF.

The rearrangement joins TRBV9 to TRBJ1-4, with unresolved D. Germline assignment: CDR1 SGDLS and CDR2 YYNGEE. There are 18 residues in the CDR3. The V and J ends lost 0 bases and 4 bases respectively, with 19 bases between them. CDR3 residues: CASSVERDSATGNEKLFF. The CDR3 DNA sequence: TGTGCCAGCAGCGTAGAGAGGGATTCAGCTACGGGTAATGAAAAACTGTTTTTT.

The V call is TRBV5-5, the J call TRBJ1-6, with 12 bases lining up with TRBD1. V lost 5 bases, J lost 0 bases, and 6 bases stayed unmatched. From germline, CDR1 is SGHKS and CDR2 YYEKEE (reference sequence). The CDR3 consists of 18 residues. The CDR3 is CASSPGQGAFSYNSPLHF. The CDR3 DNA reads as TGTGCCAGCAGTCCGGGACAGGGGGCATTCTCCTATAATTCACCCCTCCACTTT. Combining the CDR3 with reference TRBV5-5 and TRBJ1-6 gives the whole variable domain DAGVTQSPTHLIKTRGQQVTLRCSPISGHKSVSWYQQVLGQGPQFIFQYYEKEERGRGNFPDRFSARQFPNYSSELNVNALLLGDSALYLCASSPGQGAFSYNSPLHFGNGTRLTVT.

The gene calls are TRBV27 and TRBJ1-2; D not resolved. Germline V gene sequence: CDR1 MNHEY, CDR2 SMNVEV (reference sequence). V lost 0 bases to trimming and J lost 4 bases, with 9 bases between them. The CDR3 is made up of 14 amino acids. Written as DNA, the CDR3 is TGTGCCAGCAGTTTATCGCGAGCCTCCTATGGCTACACCTTC. It is translated as CASSLSRASYGYTF.

This CDR3 reads CASRQGMNTEAFF. The CDR3 nucleotides are TGTGCCAGTAGACAGGGAATGAACACTGAAGCTTTCTTT. This chain joins TRBV19 and TRBJ1-1, with D perhaps TRBD1 (6 bases). With 6 bases removed from V and 0 bases from J, the gap between germline ends came to 8 bases. The CDR3 has 13 amino acids. Germline CDR1 reads LNHDA; CDR2 reads SQIVND (reference sequence). Full variable domain (remainder filled in from reference TRBV19 and TRBJ1-1): DGGITQSPKYLFRKEGQNVTLSCEQNLNHDAMYWYRQDPGQGLRLIYYSQIVNDFQKGDIAEGYSVSREKKESFPLTVTSAQKNPTAFYLCASRQGMNTEAFFGQGTRLTVV.

This chain uses TRBV7-3 with TRBJ2-2; TRBD1 agrees at 7 bases. The V and J ends lost 5 bases and 0 bases, in that order; junction bases with no gene match: 9. The CDR3 extends over 17 amino acids. Per germline, CDR1 SGHTA and CDR2 FQGTGA. The chain's CDR3 is CASSRDGQASNTGELFF. In nucleotides, the CDR3 is TGTGCCAGCAGCAGAGACGGACAGGCCTCGAACACCGGGGAGCTGTTTTTT. Full variable domain (remainder filled in from reference TRBV7-3 and TRBJ2-2): GAGVSQTPSNKVTEKGKYVELRCDPISGHTALYWYRQSLGQGPEFLIYFQGTGAADDSGLPNDRFFAVRPEGSVSTLKIQRTERGDSAVYLCASSRDGQASNTGELFFGEGSRLTVL.

The V gene is TRBV7-3, the J gene TRBJ1-4; 7 bases are a match to TRBD1. The V segment lost 5 bases and the J segment 7 bases; nucleotides outside the gene matches: 13. The CDR3 spans 16 residues. From germline, CDR1 is SGHTA and CDR2 FQGTGA. The CDR3 nucleotides read TGTGCCAGCAGCCCAAATGGGAGAGGGGGCGGTGAAAAACTGTTTTTT. Its translation is CASSPNGRGGGEKLFF.

J is TRBJ2-7 and V is TRBV15; D possibly corresponds to TRBD2 (6 bases). Germline CDR1 is LNHNV and CDR2 is YYDKDF (reference sequence). V was shortened by 0 bases and J by 0 bases, with 18 bases between the two germline ends. This CDR3 region has 18 residues. The CDR3 coding sequence is TGTGCCACCAGCAGAGATCGGGTAGCGGACCCCCTCTCCTACGAGCAGTACTTC. Translated: CATSRDRVADPLSYEQYF. The full variable domain, completed using reference TRBV15 and TRBJ2-7, is DAMVIQNPRYQVTQFGKPVTLSCSQTLNHNVMYWYQQKSSQAPKLLFHYYDKDFNNEADTPDNFQSRRPNTSFCFLDIRSPGLGDTAMYLCATSRDRVADPLSYEQYFGPGTRLTVT.

The chain couples TRBV7-8 to TRBJ2-7, with 12 bases fitting TRBD2. The V segment lost 4 bases and the J segment 2 bases; nucleotides outside the gene matches: 3. CDR1 and CDR2 (germline): SGHVS, FQNEAQ. This CDR3 comprises 15 residues. The DNA of the CDR3 is TGTGCCAGCAGCTCCCGACTAGCGGGGGCCTACGAGCAGTACTTC. Encoded protein: CASSSRLAGAYEQYF.

The chain links TRBV23-1 to TRBJ2-7, with 9 nucleotides matching TRBD1. TRBV23-1 is an ORF, with its function uncertain. The V segment lost 6 bases and the J segment 3 bases; nucleotides outside the gene matches: 6. The CDR3 is made up of 14 amino acids. CDR3 sequence (DNA): TGCGCCAGCAGCCTGGGACAGGGACTCTACGAGCAGTACTTC. Its protein product is CASSLGQGLYEQYF.

The chain joins TRBV27 to TRBJ1-6; possible D gene TRBD1, 6 bases. Trimming removed 3 bases at V and 10 bases at J, with 13 bases between. Germline lookup yields CDR1 MNHEY and CDR2 SMNVEV (reference sequence). The CDR3 has 14 residues. The CDR3 reads CASSLEGGRSPLHF. CDR3 DNA sequence: TGTGCCAGCAGTTTGGAAGGGGGAAGGTCACCCCTCCACTTT.